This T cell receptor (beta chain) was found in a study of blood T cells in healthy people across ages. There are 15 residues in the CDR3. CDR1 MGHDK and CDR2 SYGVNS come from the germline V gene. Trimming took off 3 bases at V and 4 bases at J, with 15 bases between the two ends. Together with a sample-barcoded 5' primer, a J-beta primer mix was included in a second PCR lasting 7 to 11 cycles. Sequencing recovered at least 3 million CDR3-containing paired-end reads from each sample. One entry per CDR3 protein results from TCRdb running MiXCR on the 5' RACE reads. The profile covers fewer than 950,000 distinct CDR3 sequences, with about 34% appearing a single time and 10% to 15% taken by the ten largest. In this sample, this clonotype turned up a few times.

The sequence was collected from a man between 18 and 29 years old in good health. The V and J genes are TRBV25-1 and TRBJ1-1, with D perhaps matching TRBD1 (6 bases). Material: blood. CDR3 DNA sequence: TGTGCCAGCAGTGACTGGGGGCGATCTGGCACTGAAGCTTTCTTT. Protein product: CASSDWGRSGTEAFF.